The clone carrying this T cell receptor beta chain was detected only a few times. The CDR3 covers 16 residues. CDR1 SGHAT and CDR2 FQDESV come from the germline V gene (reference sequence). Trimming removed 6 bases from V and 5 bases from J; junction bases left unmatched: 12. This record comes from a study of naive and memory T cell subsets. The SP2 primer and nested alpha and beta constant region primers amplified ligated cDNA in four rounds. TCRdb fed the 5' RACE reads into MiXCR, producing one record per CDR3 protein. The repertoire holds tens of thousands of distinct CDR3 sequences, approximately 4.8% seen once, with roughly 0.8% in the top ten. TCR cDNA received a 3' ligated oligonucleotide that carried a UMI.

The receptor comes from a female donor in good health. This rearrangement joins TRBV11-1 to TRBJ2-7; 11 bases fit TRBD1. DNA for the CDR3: TGTGCCAGCAGTTTCGACGGAGGGACAGGGGGGGACGAGCAGTACTTC. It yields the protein CASSFDGGTGGDEQYF.